These 8 T cell receptor beta chains share one sample of origin, sequenced in a study of control samples from healthy donors and cancer patients. Libraries were prepared by immunoSEQ multiplex PCR; TCRdb keeps only in-frame clonotypes and omits some of them. The table lists 65,000 to 100,000 clones, more than 75% of them singletons. Sequencing used blood. The receptors were sampled from a man in his forties or fifties in good health.

CDR3 bases: TGTGCCAGCAGTTTTAATCAGCCCCAGCATTTT. It yields the protein CASSFNQPQHF. The rearrangement joins TRBV12-3 or TRBV12-4 to TRBJ1-5; D not resolved. CDR3 size: 11 residues. Trimming took off 3 bases at V and 4 bases at J, with 1 base between the two ends.

The chain couples TRBV18 to TRBJ2-1, with 12 bases fitting TRBD1. CDR3 length equals 15 residues. Germline CDR1 KGHSH, CDR2 LQKENI. Trimming removed 5 bases from V and 9 bases from J; junction bases left unmatched: 8. The CDR3 DNA reads TGTGCCAGCTCATCTCGGGACAGGGGGCAGGGTGAGCAGTTCTTC. It codes for CASSSRDRGQGEQFF.

The chain joins TRBV7-2 to TRBJ1-1; unclear D gene. Germline V CDR1 and CDR2: SGHTA, FQGNSA. The CDR3 contains 11 residues. V dropped 5 bases and J dropped 3 bases, with 4 bases sitting between them. The DNA for the CDR3 is TGTGCCAGCAGCCCCTACACTGAAGCTTTCTTT. Translating it yields CASSPYTEAFF.

The J gene is TRBJ2-3, the V gene TRBV27, with unresolved D. Germline assignment: CDR1 MNHEY and CDR2 SMNVEV (reference sequence). This CDR3 has 15 residues. V lost 3 bases and J 2 bases, leaving 12 bases between the germline ends. CDR3 protein: CASSFSGFLTDTQYF. DNA for the CDR3: TGTGCCAGCAGTTTTTCAGGTTTTCTCACAGATACGCAGTATTTT.

This clone was found once. This rearrangement joins TRBV7-8 to TRBJ2-1, with D possibly TRBD2 on 5 matching bases. The V and J ends lost 1 base and 0 bases respectively, with 10 bases between them. The germline gives CDR1 SGHVS, CDR2 FQNEAQ. The CDR3 runs to 16 residues. The CDR3 reads CASSLEAGSSYNEQFF. The CDR3 region has the DNA TGTGCCAGCAGCTTAGAGGCGGGTAGCTCCTACAATGAGCAGTTCTTC.

This chain connects TRBV7-6 to TRBJ2-2; D is ambiguous. The germline V gene encodes CDR1 SGHVS and CDR2 FNYEAQ. The CDR3 runs 13 residues. The V end was cut by 0 bases, the J end by 5 bases, with 4 bases between. The CDR3 coding sequence is TGTGCCAGCAGCTTAGCACAGACCGGGGAGCTGTTTTTT. As protein: CASSLAQTGELFF.

The chain uses TRBV6-5 and TRBJ1-1; 7 positions match TRBD1. Germline V lookup: CDR1 MNHEY, CDR2 SVGAGI. CDR3 length: 15 residues. The junction had 9 bases not matched to a gene; V was cut back by 5 bases and J by 3 bases. The CDR3 nucleotides are TGTGCCAGCAGTCCTTCTTTACAGGGGTACACTGAAGCTTTCTTT. This translates into CASSPSLQGYTEAFF.

This chain connects TRBV18 to TRBJ2-7; D tentatively fits TRBD1 or TRBD2 (5 bases each). With 6 bases removed from V and 6 bases from J, the gap between germline ends came to 21 bases. The CDR3 length is 15 residues. Germline V gene lookup returns CDR1 KGHSH and CDR2 LQKENI. DNA of the CDR3: TGTGCCAGCTCCCCCCGTGGGGGAAGTGGGGGCGAGCAGTACGTC. It encodes CASSPRGGSGGEQYV.